This entry is about one TCR beta chain. The antigen remains undetermined. Researchers ran the PCR with 60 Vbeta and 13 Jbeta primers. The assay was immunoSEQ multiplex PCR, and TCRdb's table has in-frame clones only and misses some. The sample contains 99,000 or so clones, approximately 76% of which appear only once. Germline CDR1 MGHDK, CDR2 SYGVNS. V gave up 2 bases and J gave up 1 base; unmatched junction bases: 6. The CDR3 runs to 16 residues. These data belong to a study of cytomegalovirus exposure and HLA in healthy donors. Notes on the study in general: Immune exposure data for these donors was limited to CMV serostatus. There was a cluster of highly shared sequence variants that was likely a sequencing artifact.

The sample taken for sequencing was PBMCs. This TCR was sampled from a woman aged 18-29 years in good health and CMV-seropositive. The rearrangement uses TRBV25-1 and TRBJ1-2; 8 bases map to TRBD1. The CDR3 here is CASSELGTGGNYGYTF. CDR3 nucleotide sequence: TGTGCCAGCAGTGAACTTGGGACAGGAGGTAACTATGGCTACACCTTC.